The 18 T cell receptor beta chains in this list originate from one sample, sequenced in a study of T cells after yellow fever vaccination. MiXCR, run by TCRdb on the 5' RACE reads, gives a single entry per CDR3 protein. There are hundreds of thousands of distinct CDR3 sequences in the sample; about 4% occur only once, and 20% to 25% lies in the top ten. Sequencing was performed on PBMCs, taken 5 days after the yellow fever booster vaccination. The receptors were sampled from a man younger than 30 who received the YFV17D yellow fever vaccine.

Many counts were recorded for this clonotype. This chain links TRBV5-1 with TRBJ2-5, with 8 nucleotides matching TRBD2. Germline V gene data show CDR1 as SGHRS and CDR2 as YFSETQ. With V trimmed by 0 bases and J by 2 bases, 6 bases remained unmatched. The CDR3 is made up of 16 amino acids. The CDR3 nucleotides read TGCGCCAGCAGCTTGGGAAGCGGGGGTATACAAGAGACCCAGTACTTC. Protein sequence: CASSLGSGGIQETQYF.

Ten or more counts support this clonotype. The chain joins TRBV9 to TRBJ2-1; possibly TRBD1 or TRBD2 for D (6 bases each). The CDR3 has 16 residues. V dropped 5 bases and J dropped 0 bases, with 15 bases sitting between them. Germline V gene data show CDR1 as SGDLS and CDR2 as YYNGEE. CDR3 DNA: TGTGCCAGCAGTGAGAACGGGGGCAGCTCCTACAATGAGCAGTTCTTC. Translation gives CASSENGGSSYNEQFF.

The V and J genes are TRBV10-3 and TRBJ1-1; no definite D call. There are 12 residues in the CDR3. With 4 bases removed from V and 4 bases from J, the gap between germline ends came to 7 bases. Germline V gene lookup returns CDR1 ENHRY and CDR2 SYGVKD. DNA of the CDR3: TGTGCCATCAGTGTTTCAAGCACTGAAGCTTTCTTT. It specifies CAISVSSTEAFF.

The table lists this clonotype with a few counts. This rearrangement joins TRBV20-1 to TRBJ2-1; TRBD2 aligns across 13 bases. Germline V gives CDR1 DFQATT, CDR2 SNEGSKA (reference sequence). V lost 5 bases and J lost 4; bases outside the gene matches: 5. The CDR3 covers 15 residues. In nucleotides, the CDR3 is TGCAGTGCTCCCCGGACTAGCGGGGGTTACAATGAGCAGTTCTTC. Translating gives CSAPRTSGGYNEQFF.

This clonotype occurred a few times. The rearrangement joins TRBV7-2 to TRBJ2-3; perhaps TRBD1 as D (6 bases). This CDR3 comprises 14 residues. Trimming stripped 5 bases from V and 4 bases from J, with 13 bases between. Germline assignment: CDR1 SGHTA and CDR2 FQGNSA. CDR3 nucleotide sequence: TGTGCCAGCAGCATTGTTTGGGGGCCAGATACGCAGTATTTT. Protein: CASSIVWGPDTQYF.

This clonotype was observed a few times. The chain employs TRBV6-2 or TRBV6-3 and TRBJ1-4; D not certain. The CDR3 has 18 residues. From germline, CDR1 is MNHEY and CDR2 SVGEGT. Trimming removed 0 bases from V and 8 bases from J, with 22 bases in between. Here the CDR3 reads CASSYSASLYDEGEKLFF. CDR3 nucleotide sequence: TGTGCCAGCAGTTACTCGGCCAGCTTATACGACGAGGGAGAAAAACTGTTTTTT.

V and J are TRBV6-5 and TRBJ1-1, with a tentative D call TRBD1 (5 bases). Germline V lookup: CDR1 MNHEY, CDR2 SVGAGI. The CDR3 runs 13 residues. Trimming took off 3 bases at V and 7 bases at J, with 12 bases between the two ends. The CDR3 is CASSYGLGGEAFF. Here the CDR3 DNA reads TGTGCCAGCAGTTATGGGCTTGGGGGTGAAGCTTTCTTT.

A few counts support this clonotype. The chain has TRBV3-1 and TRBJ1-5; possibly TRBD1 for D (5 bases). The CDR3 contains 13 residues. Trimming took off 2 bases at V and 7 bases at J, with 9 bases between the two ends. Germline CDR1 LGHDT, CDR2 YNNKEL (reference sequence). The CDR3 sequence is CASSQRGDQPQHF. For the CDR3, the DNA is TGTGCCAGCAGCCAACGAGGGGACCAGCCCCAGCATTTT. Variable domain in full (rest from reference TRBV3-1 and TRBJ1-5): DTAVSQTPKYLVTQMGNDKSIKCEQNLGHDTMYWYKQDSKKFLKIMFSYNNKELIINETVPNRFSPKSPDKAHLNLHINSLELGDSAVYFCASSQRGDQPQHFGDGTRLSIL.

This clonotype has more than one count but fewer than ten. The V and J genes are TRBV27 and TRBJ1-1; 9 bases line up with TRBD1. J lost 5 bases, V lost 5 bases, and 15 bases had no gene match. The CDR3 runs 17 residues. Germline assignment: CDR1 MNHEY and CDR2 SMNVEV (reference sequence). CDR3 loop: CASSQRGHGTGRTEAFF. The CDR3 DNA is TGTGCCAGCAGTCAACGCGGACACGGGACAGGGAGGACTGAAGCTTTCTTT.

This clonotype was recorded at least ten times. At one of its ends the junction is not consistent with the germline gene, which may arise from a read error. The chain couples TRBV7-9 to TRBJ1-2; the D gene is possibly TRBD1 (5 bases). The CDR3 is 14 residues long. Germline-derived CDR1 and CDR2 are SEHNR and FQNEAQ (reference sequence). CDR3 DNA sequence: TGTGCCAGCAGCCTAGCGGGGGAATTAAGGGGCTACACCTTC. Protein product: CASSLAGELRGYTF.

This clonotype has only a few counts. The chain couples TRBV2 to TRBJ1-5; no clear D gene. Germline V gene lookup returns CDR1 SNHLY and CDR2 FYNNEI. Trimming took off 3 bases at V and 5 bases at J, with 11 bases between the two ends. The CDR3 consists of 14 residues. The CDR3 sequence is CASSDIGMDQPQHF. In DNA form, the CDR3 reads TGTGCCAGCAGTGACATAGGGATGGATCAGCCCCAGCATTTT.

The table lists this clonotype with a few counts. This rearrangement joins TRBV7-9 to TRBJ1-2; D is unresolved. The germline CDR1 and CDR2 sequences are SEHNR and FQNEAQ (reference sequence). CDR3 length equals 15 residues. V lost 1 base, J lost 2 bases, and 11 bases lay in between. The CDR3 loop reads CASSLDSSLNYGYTF. CDR3 bases: TGTGCCAGCAGCTTAGACAGCAGTTTAAACTATGGCTACACCTTC.

This clonotype has at least ten counts. V is TRBV10-2 and J is TRBJ2-3; 7 bases align to TRBD2. The CDR3 covers 14 residues. J lost 5 bases, V lost 7 bases, and 9 bases had no gene match. Germline CDR1 WSHSY, CDR2 SAAADI. The CDR3 protein is CASKGDAGVDTQYF. DNA of the CDR3: TGCGCCAGCAAAGGGGATGCGGGGGTAGATACGCAGTATTTT.

The chain employs TRBV24-1 and TRBJ2-5; D uncertain. The CDR3 has 13 amino acids. V dropped 9 bases and J dropped 4 bases, with 14 bases sitting between them. CDR1 and CDR2 (germline): KGHDR, SFDVKD. CDR3 nucleotides: TGTGCCACCGGTACCCTGAGTGGAGAGACCCAGTACTTC. Translating it yields CATGTLSGETQYF.

This clonotype was detected many times. V and J are TRBV7-6 and TRBJ2-1, with TRBD2 matching 10 bases. CDR3 length: 15 residues. V gave up 5 bases and J gave up 6 bases; unmatched junction bases: 7. Germline assignment: CDR1 SGHVS and CDR2 FNYEAQ. This CDR3 is CASSLGLAVPNEQFF. The CDR3 DNA reads TGTGCCAGCAGCCTAGGACTAGCGGTTCCCAATGAGCAGTTCTTC. The entire variable domain, with the rest obtained from reference TRBV7-6 and TRBJ2-1, is as follows: GAGVSQSPRYKVTKRGQDVALRCDPISGHVSLYWYRQALGQGPEFLTYFNYEAQQDKSGLPNDRFSAERPEGSISTLTIQRTEQRDSAMYRCASSLGLAVPNEQFFGPGTRLTVL.

This clonotype was observed a handful of times. The genes are TRBV7-9 and TRBJ1-2, with D tentatively TRBD1 (5 bases). This CDR3 has 15 residues. Germline assignment: CDR1 SEHNR and CDR2 FQNEAQ (reference sequence). Trimming shortened V by 4 bases and J by 5 bases, and 17 bases separated the two germline ends. CDR3: CASSSISGTLYGYTF. CDR3 bases: TGTGCCAGCAGCTCGATTTCCGGGACTTTGTATGGCTACACCTTC.

This clonotype has more than one count but fewer than ten. The V call is TRBV12-3 or TRBV12-4, the J call TRBJ2-3, with no clear D. The V end lost 4 bases, the J end lost 2 bases, and 7 bases lay between the germline ends. This CDR3 contains 13 residues. The CDR3 sequence is CASSWAVTDTQYF. CDR3 nucleotides: TGTGCCAGCAGTTGGGCAGTCACAGATACGCAGTATTTT.

The table lists this clonotype with a few counts. V is TRBV5-1 and J is TRBJ2-2, with 7 bases matching TRBD1. Germline lookup yields CDR1 SGHRS and CDR2 YFSETQ. CDR3 length: 16 residues. After removal of 0 bases from V and 4 bases from J, the junction contained 6 bases not matched to a gene. The CDR3 DNA reads TGCGCCAGCAGCTTGGGTTTGACAGGGAGCACCGGGGAGCTGTTTTTT. Protein product: CASSLGLTGSTGELFF.